Included here is one TCR beta chain sequence, with context. This record belongs to a study of response to subunit inactivated influenza vaccine. V was pared by 5 bases and J by 5 bases, with 15 bases between. CDR3 length equals 14 residues. CDR1 and CDR2 from the germline V gene are SEHNR and FQNEAQ (reference sequence). In TCRdb, the RT-PCR reads were re-called with MiXCR into one record per CDR3 protein. The repertoire holds 150,000 to 200,000 distinct CDR3 sequences, with roughly 12% as singletons. This sample also appeared in a second study, on T cells expressing NK-cell markers. According to that study: Generation of TCR beta cDNA was performed by 5'RACE template switching incorporating UMIs. Sorted CD3+CD56-NKG2C+, CD3+CD56+NKG2C- and CD3+CD56+NKG2C+ T cells were the source of the TCR beta repertoires. Eight donors were sequenced, of whom seven were HCMV-seropositive, while the remaining one was HCMV-seronegative. About 1.0-7.5% of CD8+ T cells in about six donors belonged to dominant NKG2C+ clonotypes. Dominance of the CD3+CD56-NKG2C+ fraction by these clonotypes also held in a few donors.

This sequence was found in a man aged 45 to 65 who received an inactivated influenza vaccine. The sequences come from CD8+ T cells sorted from PBMCs, collected 11 to 12 days after vaccination. This chain connects TRBV7-9 to TRBJ2-5; D not certain. The CDR3 loop reads CASSPTPRRETQYF. The CDR3, as DNA: TGTGCCAGCAGCCCCACTCCTCGGCGGGAGACCCAGTACTTC.